The source of this TCR beta chain is a study of shared clonotypes between healthy human individuals. General study findings and limits: Naive subsets generally exceeded memory subsets in estimated richness.

Concerning this clone itself: Its specificity is not known. The same CDR3 is also encoded by other DNA sequences in this sample.

Once extracted for a subset, genomic DNA was divided evenly among several immunoSEQ plates. Repertoires were generated with immunoSEQ multiplex PCR, while TCRdb's copy carries only in-frame clones and drops some. The repertoire holds 1,500,000 or so clones, with roughly 97% as singletons. The germline V and J ends were trimmed by 2 bases and 0 bases, with 2 bases remaining between them. The CDR3 runs 13 residues. The germline V gene encodes CDR1 SEHNR and CDR2 FQNEAQ (reference sequence). This sequence originates from a young man in good health. The chain employs TRBV7-9 and TRBJ2-1, with unresolved D. The sample taken for sequencing was naive CD4+ T cells sorted from blood. As for subset: CD45RA+ positively selected. The CDR3 coding sequence is TGTGCCAGCAGCTTATCCTCCTACAATGAGCAGTTCTTC. Translating gives CASSLSSYNEQFF. Full variable domain (rest looked up from reference TRBV7-9 and TRBJ2-1): DTGVSQNPRHKITKRGQNVTFRCDPISEHNRLYWYRQTLGQGPEFLTYFQNEAQLEKSRLLSDRFSAERPKGSFSTLEIQRTEQGDSAMYLCASSLSSYNEQFFGPGTRLTVL.